The 13 T cell receptor beta chains given below trace back to one sample, sequenced in a study of T cells after yellow fever vaccination. TCRdb ran MiXCR on the 5' RACE reads and lists one entry per CDR3 protein. The repertoire holds 250,000 to 400,000 distinct CDR3 sequences, 3.5% to 4.5% seen once, with approximately 19% in the top ten. The sequences come from PBMCs, collected 15 days after the yellow fever booster vaccination. All receptors derive from a man aged 18 to 29 who received the YFV17D yellow fever vaccine.

This clonotype has only a few counts. The genes are TRBV20-1 and TRBJ2-5; 7 positions match TRBD2. Trimming removed 8 bases from V and 5 bases from J; junction bases left unmatched: 11. The CDR3 is made up of 13 amino acids. The germline CDR1 and CDR2 sequences are DFQATT and SNEGSKA (reference sequence). The CDR3 sequence is CSPKDRAGETQYF. The CDR3, as DNA: TGCAGTCCGAAAGACCGAGCGGGGGAGACCCAGTACTTC.

This clonotype was counted only a few times. V gene TRBV5-4 combines with J gene TRBJ2-5, with D perhaps being TRBD1 or TRBD2 (5 bases each). Germline CDR1 is SGHNT and CDR2 is YYREEE (reference sequence). The CDR3 contains 15 residues. Trimming removed 4 bases at V and 5 bases at J, with 18 bases between. The CDR3 here is CASSTRARGDETQYF. The CDR3 nucleotides are TGTGCCAGCAGCACCCGAGCCCGGGGCGATGAGACCCAGTACTTC.

The CDR3 bases are TGTGCCATCAGTGATCGGCCTGGAGGTGGGTACGAGCAGTACGTC. Protein: CAISDRPGGGYEQYV. J is TRBJ2-7 and V is TRBV10-3, with D maybe TRBD2 (5 bases). Germline V CDR1 and CDR2: ENHRY, SYGVKD. V lost 3 bases, J lost 4 bases, and 16 bases lay in between. This CDR3 has 15 residues.

In its sample, this clonotype was seen a few times. V and J are TRBV12-3 or TRBV12-4 and TRBJ2-1, with D hard to call. The CDR3 extends over 19 amino acids. Trimming cost V 1 base and J 0 bases, with 19 bases left between them. As DNA, the CDR3 is TGTGCCAGCAGTTTAGAATTCGTGGTTGGTATAAGCTCCTACAATGAGCAGTTCTTC. This sequence encodes CASSLEFVVGISSYNEQFF.

This clonotype was seen a handful of times. The chain uses TRBV9 and TRBJ1-6, with D unclear. The germline CDR1 and CDR2 sequences are SGDLS and YYNGEE. The V and J ends lost 4 bases and 9 bases respectively, with 14 bases between them. The CDR3 extends over 14 amino acids. The CDR3 protein is CASSQYSVGSPLHF. The CDR3 nucleotides read TGTGCCAGCAGCCAATACTCCGTAGGTTCACCCCTCCACTTT.

V gene TRBV7-8 combines with J gene TRBJ2-5; a weak D match, TRBD2 (6 bases). The CDR3 spans 14 residues. V was pared by 4 bases and J by 5 bases, with 14 bases between. CDR1 is SGHVS, CDR2 FQNEAQ, per germline. Here the CDR3 DNA reads TGTGCCAGCAGCTCCGAGGGACTTTTGGAGACCCAGTACTTC. Translated: CASSSEGLLETQYF.

In its sample, this clonotype was seen many times. The V gene is TRBV6-5, the J gene TRBJ1-6, with D maybe TRBD1 (5 bases). Trimming shortened V by 8 bases and J by 0 bases, and 14 bases separated the two germline ends. This CDR3 is built from 16 residues. CDR1 and CDR2 from the germline V gene are MNHEY and SVGAGI. CDR3 sequence reads: CASHRGWPSYNSPLHF. CDR3 nucleotide sequence: TGTGCCAGCCATCGGGGGTGGCCCTCCTATAATTCACCCCTCCACTTT.

At least ten counts were recorded for this clonotype. The chain links TRBV15 to TRBJ2-3; TRBD1 might be the D (6 bases). V was shortened by 1 base and J by 0 bases, with 8 bases between the two germline ends. Germline CDR1 is LNHNV and CDR2 is YYDKDF (reference sequence). The CDR3 covers 15 residues. In DNA form, the CDR3 reads TGTGCCACCAGCAGAGTGGGGGCAAGCACAGATACGCAGTATTTT. Protein sequence: CATSRVGASTDTQYF.

In its sample, this clonotype was seen many times. V is TRBV20-1 and J is TRBJ1-5; D is uncertain. The V end was cut by 2 bases, the J end by 6 bases, with 14 bases between. In germline, CDR1 is DFQATT, CDR2 SNEGSKA (reference sequence). The CDR3 covers 14 residues. The DNA of the CDR3 is TGCAGTGCTAGAACCGACTGGTCCCGTCAGCCCCAGCATTTT. Its protein is CSARTDWSRQPQHF.

This chain uses TRBV2 with TRBJ2-7; 11 nucleotides match TRBD2. Per germline, CDR1 SNHLY and CDR2 FYNNEI. Trimming removed 3 bases from V and 2 bases from J; junction bases left unmatched: 0. The CDR3 totals 14 residues. The CDR3 region has the DNA TGTGCCAGCAGTGATAGCGGGGGGGCCTACGAGCAGTACGTC. Amino acids: CASSDSGGAYEQYV.

This clonotype was observed at least ten times. The junction does not match germline at one end; this may be a read error. V is TRBV7-2 and J is TRBJ2-5, with D tentatively TRBD2 (5 bases). There are 13 residues in the CDR3. Germline values: CDR1 SGHTA, CDR2 FQGNSA. The CDR3 sequence is CASSRGQQETQYF. The CDR3 DNA is TGCGCCAGCAGCCGCGGGCAGCAAGAGACCCAGTACTTC.

This clonotype was counted many times. This chain links TRBV27 with TRBJ1-2; 7 nucleotides agree with TRBD1. The CDR3 is 15 residues long. CDR1 and CDR2 from the germline V gene are MNHEY and SMNVEV (reference sequence). V trimming: 6 bases; J trimming: 4 bases; junction bases outside the gene matches: 11. DNA of the CDR3: TGTGCCAGCAGCCGTTATCAGGGGGTCGGCTATGGCTACACCTTC. Amino acids: CASSRYQGVGYGYTF.

This clonotype was seen only a few times. The chain has TRBV4-2 and TRBJ2-3; TRBD2 agrees at 12 bases. Trimming cost V 1 base and J 5 bases; bases outside gene matches: 7. The CDR3 contains 17 residues. The germline gives CDR1 LGHNA, CDR2 YNFKEQ. CDR3 amino acids: CASSQVLAGGPGDTQYF. The CDR3 coding sequence is TGTGCCAGCAGCCAAGTTCTAGCGGGGGGGCCGGGAGATACGCAGTATTTT.